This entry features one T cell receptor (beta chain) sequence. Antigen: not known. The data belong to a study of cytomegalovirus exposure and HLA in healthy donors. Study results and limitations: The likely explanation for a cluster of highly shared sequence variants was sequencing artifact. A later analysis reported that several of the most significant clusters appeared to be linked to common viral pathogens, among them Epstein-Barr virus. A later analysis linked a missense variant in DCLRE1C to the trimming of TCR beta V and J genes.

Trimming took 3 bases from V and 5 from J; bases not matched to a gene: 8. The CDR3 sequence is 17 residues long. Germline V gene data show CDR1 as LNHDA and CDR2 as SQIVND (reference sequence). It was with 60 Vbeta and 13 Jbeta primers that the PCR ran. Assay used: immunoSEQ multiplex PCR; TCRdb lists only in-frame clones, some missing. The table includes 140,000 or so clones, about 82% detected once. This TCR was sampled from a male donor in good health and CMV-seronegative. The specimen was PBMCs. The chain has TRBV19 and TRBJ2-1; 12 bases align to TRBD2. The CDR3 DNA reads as TGTGCCAGTAGTATGGGGCTAGCGGGAGGGCCACACAATGAGCAGTTCTTC. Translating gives CASSMGLAGGPHNEQFF. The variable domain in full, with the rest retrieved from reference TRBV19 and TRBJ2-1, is DGGITQSPKYLFRKEGQNVTLSCEQNLNHDAMYWYRQDPGQGLRLIYYSQIVNDFQKGDIAEGYSVSREKKESFPLTVTSAQKNPTAFYLCASSMGLAGGPHNEQFFGPGTRLTVL.